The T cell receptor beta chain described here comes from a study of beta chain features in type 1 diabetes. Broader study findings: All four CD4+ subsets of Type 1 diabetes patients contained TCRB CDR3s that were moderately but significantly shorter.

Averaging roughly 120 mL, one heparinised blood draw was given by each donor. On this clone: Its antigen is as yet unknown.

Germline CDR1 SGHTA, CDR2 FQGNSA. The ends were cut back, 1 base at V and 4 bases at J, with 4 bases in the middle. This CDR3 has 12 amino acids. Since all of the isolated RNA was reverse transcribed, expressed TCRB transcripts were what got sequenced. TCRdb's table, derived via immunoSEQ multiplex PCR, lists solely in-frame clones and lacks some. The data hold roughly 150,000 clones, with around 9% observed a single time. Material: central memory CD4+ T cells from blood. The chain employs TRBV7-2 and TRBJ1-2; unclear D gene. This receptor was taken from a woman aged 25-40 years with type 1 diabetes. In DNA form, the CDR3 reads TGTGCCAGCAGCTTAGAGAGCTATGGCTACACCTTC. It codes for CASSLESYGYTF. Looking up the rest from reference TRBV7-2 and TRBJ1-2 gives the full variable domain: GAGVSQSPSNKVTEKGKDVELRCDPISGHTALYWYRQSLGQGLEFLIYFQGNSAPDKSGLPSDRFSAERTGGSVSTLTIQRTQQEDSAVYLCASSLESYGYTFGSGTRLTVV.